The clone carrying this T cell receptor (beta chain) occurred a few times. Its specificity is not known. This sample was taken from a study of CD8 T cells in ankylosing spondylitis. Study findings and constraints: Matched ankylosing spondylitis synovial fluid reportedly showed significant enrichment of disease-linked clones.

V dropped 0 bases and J dropped 0 bases, with 9 bases sitting between them. The CDR3 spans 15 residues. Germline assignment: CDR1 MGHRA and CDR2 YSYEKL. Molecular-barcoded quantitative 5'-RACE produced these TCR beta libraries. TCRdb reprocessed the 5' RACE reads via MiXCR and lists one record per CDR3 protein. Among approximately 200,000 distinct CDR3 sequences listed, about 13% were seen once. The sequence came from a male donor with ankylosing spondylitis or in good health (not recorded which). The chain combines TRBV4-1 with TRBJ2-7; no clear D. Source material: blood, either unsorted or a sorted T cell fraction (not recorded which). The CDR3 bases are TGCGCCAGCAGCCAAGAGGAAATCCTCTCCTACGAGCAGTACTTC. Its protein is CASSQEEILSYEQYF.